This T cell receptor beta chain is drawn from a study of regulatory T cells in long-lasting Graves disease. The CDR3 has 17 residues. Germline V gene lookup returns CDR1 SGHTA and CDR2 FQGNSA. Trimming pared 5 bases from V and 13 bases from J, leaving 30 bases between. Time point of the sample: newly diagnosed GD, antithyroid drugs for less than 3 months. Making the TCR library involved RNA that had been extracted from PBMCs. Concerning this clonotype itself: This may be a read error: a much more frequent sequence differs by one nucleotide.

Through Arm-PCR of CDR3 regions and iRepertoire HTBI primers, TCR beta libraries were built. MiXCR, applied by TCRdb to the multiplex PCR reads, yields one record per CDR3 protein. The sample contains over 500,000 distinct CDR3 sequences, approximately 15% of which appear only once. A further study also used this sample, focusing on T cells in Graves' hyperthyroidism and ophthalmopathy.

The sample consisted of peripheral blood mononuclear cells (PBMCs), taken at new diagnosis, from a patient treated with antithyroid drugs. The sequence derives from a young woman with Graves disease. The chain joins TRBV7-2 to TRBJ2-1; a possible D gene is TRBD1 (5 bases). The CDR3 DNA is TGTGCCAGCAGCCCCAGAAGTGGACATCCATATCGGAAGACCCAGTTCTTC. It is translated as CASSPRSGHPYRKTQFF. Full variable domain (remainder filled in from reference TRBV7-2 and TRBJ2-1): GAGVSQSPSNKVTEKGKDVELRCDPISGHTALYWYRQSLGQGLEFLIYFQGNSAPDKSGLPSDRFSAERTGGSVSTLTIQRTQQEDSAVYLCASSPRSGHPYRKTQFFGPGTRLTVL.